The clone carrying this TCR beta chain was counted a few times. Its antigen is not known. This specimen belongs to a study of T-cell memory formation after mild COVID-19. In the study overall: TCR clusters were mostly donor specific.

Via MiXCR, TCRdb re-called the 5' RACE reads, giving one row per CDR3 protein. The data hold approximately 400,000 distinct CDR3 sequences, with about 20% observed a single time. Study-level results: Day 15 to 85 contractors were CD4/CD8 balanced; later expanders leaned CD4+.

Sequenced input: PBMCs or a T cell subset sorted from them (not recorded which). This receptor was identified in a man aged 18 to 29 who had mild COVID-19 (a few samples of this study predate the infection). Cell type and time point are not known.

The CDR3 DNA reads as TGTGCCAGCAGTTACATCGCCGAAGGCACTGAAGCTTTCTTT. Protein: CASSYIAEGTEAFF. The chain combines TRBV6-5 with TRBJ1-1; D remains ambiguous. The germline V and J ends were trimmed by 2 bases and 4 bases, with 11 bases remaining between them. The CDR3 length is 14 residues. Germline CDR1 reads MNHEY; CDR2 reads SVGAGI.